Following are 26 T cell receptor beta chains from one sample sequenced in a study of T cells in Graves' hyperthyroidism and ophthalmopathy. TCR beta CDR3 region amplification was performed from RNA transcripts. The HTBI set primed first-round TCR CDR3 RT-PCR. From the multiplex PCR reads, TCRdb called clonotypes with MiXCR, one entry per CDR3 protein. The repertoire holds about 570,000 distinct CDR3 sequences, with more than 45% as singletons. The sequencing input was peripheral blood or thyroid tissue (not recorded which). These receptors all come from an adult woman with Graves' disease, either hyperthyroidism or ophthalmopathy (not recorded which).

The chain uses TRBV2 and TRBJ2-5; TRBD2 matches 9 bases. V trimming: 6 bases; J trimming: 4 bases; junction bases outside the gene matches: 3. Germline V lookup: CDR1 SNHLY, CDR2 FYNNEI. The CDR3 runs 13 residues. The CDR3 DNA is TGTGCCAGCAGGCTACTAGCGGGAGAGACCCAGTACTTC. Its protein is CASRLLAGETQYF.

The sample holds many counts of this clonotype. J is TRBJ1-3 and V is TRBV12-3 or TRBV12-4; D remains ambiguous. Trimming took 1 base from V and 2 from J, leaving 12 bases between them. This CDR3 is built from 16 residues. The CDR3 is CASSLGPGMTGNTIYF. The CDR3 DNA reads TGTGCCAGCAGTTTAGGGCCGGGCATGACTGGAAACACCATATATTTT.

This clonotype appeared a few times. A much larger clone differs by one base, so this may be a read error. The chain has TRBV2 and TRBJ1-2; D gene unclear. The CDR3 is 13 amino acids. V lost 3 bases and J 4 bases, leaving 9 bases between the germline ends. Germline CDR1 is SNHLY and CDR2 is FYNNEI. CDR3 protein: CASSEGSSYGYTF. CDR3 nucleotide sequence: TGTGCCAGCAGTGAGGGCAGCAGCTATGGCTACACCTTC.

The chain has TRBV10-3 and TRBJ2-7; D might be TRBD1 (5 bases). V was pared by 5 bases and J by 6 bases, with 11 bases between. Germline V CDR1 and CDR2: ENHRY, SYGVKD. The CDR3 runs to 12 residues. CDR3 sequence: CAISTQGSEQYF. Written as DNA, the CDR3 is TGTGCCATCAGTACCCAGGGTTCCGAGCAGTACTTC.

The gene calls are TRBV28 and TRBJ2-7; TRBD2 matches 11 bases. CDR3 length: 14 residues. The germline gives CDR1 MDHEN, CDR2 SYDVKM. The V and J ends lost 5 bases and 5 bases, in that order; junction bases with no gene match: 5. The CDR3 reads CASSSSGRADEQYF. For the CDR3, the DNA is TGTGCCAGCAGTAGTAGCGGGAGGGCCGACGAGCAGTACTTC.

This clonotype was detected only a few times. This rearrangement joins TRBV2 to TRBJ1-2, with D unclear. This CDR3 comprises 11 residues. Germline V gene sequence: CDR1 SNHLY, CDR2 FYNNEI. Trimming pared 2 bases from V and 7 bases from J, leaving 5 bases between. This CDR3 reads CASSEHTGYTF. In DNA, the CDR3 is TGTGCCAGCAGTGAACACACTGGCTACACCTTC.

The chain joins TRBV2 to TRBJ1-5; tentative D call: TRBD1 (6 bases). The CDR3 is 14 amino acids. Per the germline V gene, CDR1 is SNHLY and CDR2 is FYNNEI. Trimming stripped 2 bases from V and 7 bases from J, with 12 bases between. The CDR3: CASSEWGRQQPQHF. In nucleotides, the CDR3 is TGTGCCAGCAGTGAATGGGGGCGCCAGCAGCCCCAGCATTTT.

A remark on this clonotype: Given a much more abundant clone one base away, this may be a read error. The missing conserved phenylalanine or tryptophan at the end of this CDR3 makes a read error likely. The chain uses TRBV7-9 and TRBJ1-2; 8 bases align to TRBD1. Germline V gene sequence: CDR1 SEHNR, CDR2 FQNEAQ (reference sequence). The CDR3 runs to 12 residues. With V trimmed by 5 bases and J by 7 bases, 3 bases remained unmatched. The CDR3 DNA reads as TGTGCCAGCAGCGTGACAGGGGCTGGCTACACCCTC. Translating it yields CASSVTGAGYTL.

The genes are TRBV20-1 and TRBJ2-5, with 13 bases lining up with TRBD2. From germline, CDR1 is DFQATT and CDR2 SNEGSKA (reference sequence). J gave up 5 bases and V 6 bases, and 12 bases lay outside the gene matches. The CDR3 is 16 amino acids. Here the CDR3 reads CSATGTSGNSGETQYF. CDR3 nucleotides: TGCAGTGCCACCGGGACTAGCGGGAATTCAGGGGAGACCCAGTACTTC.

This clonotype has a count of ten or more. V is TRBV12-3 or TRBV12-4 and J is TRBJ2-6; D unresolved. The germline V and J ends were trimmed by 2 bases and 4 bases, with 9 bases remaining between them. The CDR3 totals 15 residues. The CDR3 spells CASSLWLAGANVLTF. The CDR3, as DNA: TGTGCCAGCAGTTTATGGCTTGCCGGGGCCAACGTCCTGACTTTC.

This clonotype was found many times. The chain carries TRBV7-8 and TRBJ2-7; 9 bases match TRBD2. The germline CDR1 and CDR2 sequences are SGHVS and FQNEAQ. V gave up 2 bases and J gave up 6 bases; unmatched junction bases: 8. The CDR3 loop spans 15 amino acids. The CDR3: CASSLTASGIREQYF. CDR3 DNA: TGTGCCAGCAGCTTAACGGCTAGCGGGATTCGCGAGCAGTACTTC.

A word on this clonotype: This may be a read error: a much more frequent sequence differs by one nucleotide. The chain is built from TRBV7-3 and TRBJ2-7, with a possible D match to TRBD1 (6 bases). Trimming took off 5 bases at V and 3 bases at J, with 17 bases between the two ends. The CDR3 totals 15 residues. CDR1 is SGHTA, CDR2 FQGTGA, per germline. The CDR3 DNA reads TGTGCCAGCAGCAGACTATCAGGACAGAACTACGAGCAGTACTTC. Translation gives CASSRLSGQNYEQYF.

Here the CDR3 reads CASSWARQGSGELFF. The CDR3, as DNA: TGCGCCAGCAGCTGGGCCCGACAGGGGAGCGGGGAGCTGTTTTTT. This chain joins TRBV5-1 and TRBJ2-2, with 8 bases lining up with TRBD1. The CDR3 runs to 15 residues. Trimming cost V 3 bases and J 7 bases; bases outside gene matches: 8. Germline V gives CDR1 SGHRS, CDR2 YFSETQ.

The J gene is TRBJ2-2, the V gene TRBV29-1, with 8 bases aligning to TRBD1. The germline V gene encodes CDR1 SQVTM and CDR2 ANQGSEA. The V gene end was trimmed by 6 bases and the J gene end by 5 bases; junction bases not matched to a gene: 8. The CDR3 spans 14 residues. DNA for the CDR3: TGCAGCGTGGCCGAGACAGGGGCAACCGGGGAGCTGTTTTTT. Translation gives CSVAETGATGELFF.

In its sample, this clonotype was seen many times. This chain joins TRBV9 and TRBJ2-5; 7 nucleotides match TRBD1. V was pared by 4 bases and J by 4 bases, with 16 bases of the junction left unmatched. Germline values: CDR1 SGDLS, CDR2 YYNGEE. The CDR3 spans 17 residues. The CDR3 nucleotides read TGTGCCAGCAGCTCATATTTCGACAGGGATATTGTAGAGACCCAGTACTTC. Protein sequence: CASSSYFDRDIVETQYF.

The genes are TRBV20-1 and TRBJ1-5; D remains unclear. The CDR3 loop spans 13 amino acids. The V end was cut by 5 bases, the J end by 3 bases, with 11 bases between. Per the germline V gene, CDR1 is DFQATT and CDR2 is SNEGSKA (reference sequence). The CDR3 DNA is TGCAGTGCTGGACGCGAGGTCAATCAGCCCCAGCATTTT. It yields the protein CSAGREVNQPQHF.

The chain links TRBV6-5 to TRBJ2-7, with no clear D. Looked up from germline, CDR1 is MNHEY and CDR2 is SVGAGI. The V and J ends lost 4 bases and 2 bases respectively, with 12 bases between them. The CDR3 has 14 residues. The CDR3 region has the DNA TGTGCCAGCAGTTTGACCGGGCAACCCTACGAGCAGTACTTC. Amino acid sequence: CASSLTGQPYEQYF.

A remark on this clonotype: At one boundary the junction diverges from the germline segment, which might be a read error. The J gene is TRBJ2-5, the V gene TRBV7-7; D is perhaps TRBD1 (6 bases). CDR3 length: 14 residues. The germline gives CDR1 SSHAT, CDR2 FNYEAQ (reference sequence). In nucleotides, the CDR3 is TGTGCTAGCAGCCTTCAGGGGAGCTCAGAGACCCAGTACTTC. Translated, it gives CASSLQGSSETQYF.

The chain recombines TRBV20-1 with TRBJ2-7; TRBD2 might be the D (6 bases). With 4 bases removed from V and 6 bases from J, the gap between germline ends came to 16 bases. The CDR3 is 13 residues long. Germline CDR1 DFQATT, CDR2 SNEGSKA (reference sequence). The CDR3 region has the DNA TGCAGTGCTATCGGGACTGGGGTCTCCGAGCAGTACTTC. Its protein is CSAIGTGVSEQYF.

V gene TRBV7-6 combines with J gene TRBJ2-7, with TRBD2 matching 13 bases. The CDR3 consists of 16 residues. Germline CDR1 and CDR2: SGHVS and FNYEAQ. Losses at the gene ends were 3 bases for V and 4 bases for J; bases not matched to a gene: 6. The CDR3 DNA reads as TGTGCCAGCAGCTTCGGACTAGCGGGAGAGGGGTACGAGCAGTACTTC. Its translation is CASSFGLAGEGYEQYF.

The table lists this clonotype with many counts. The V and J genes are TRBV18 and TRBJ1-1; D gene ambiguous. The CDR3 is 14 amino acids. CDR1 is KGHSH, CDR2 LQKENI, per germline. The ends were cut back, 0 bases at V and 1 base at J, with 6 bases in the middle. The chain's CDR3 is CASSPPLENTEAFF. The DNA of the CDR3 is TGTGCCAGCTCACCACCGCTAGAGAACACTGAAGCTTTCTTT.

This chain connects TRBV24-1 to TRBJ1-3; D is possibly TRBD1 (5 bases). Germline V gene lookup returns CDR1 KGHDR and CDR2 SFDVKD. V was shortened by 4 bases and J by 0 bases, with 15 bases between the two germline ends. The CDR3 is made up of 17 amino acids. The CDR3 loop is CATSDYRSVSSGNTIYF. CDR3 in DNA: TGTGCCACCAGTGACTACAGGTCCGTATCCTCTGGAAACACCATATATTTT.

This clonotype was seen at least ten times. V gene TRBV7-8 combines with J gene TRBJ1-6; no definite D call. CDR3 length equals 18 residues. V lost 7 bases and J lost 0, with 19 bases in between. From germline, CDR1 is SGHVS and CDR2 FQNEAQ. CDR3 bases: TGTGCCAGCATGCGCCCACTTGCCCAAAGCTCCTATAATTCACCCCTCCACTTT. It specifies CASMRPLAQSSYNSPLHF.

This clonotype was seen repeatedly, ten times or more. This chain joins TRBV6-5 and TRBJ2-5; D remains ambiguous. CDR1 MNHEY and CDR2 SVGAGI come from the germline V gene. V was pared by 0 bases and J by 4 bases, with 9 bases between. The length of the CDR3 is 14 residues. In nucleotides, the CDR3 is TGTGCCAGCAGTTACTCGCCCGGGCTAGAGACCCAGTACTTC. Its translation is CASSYSPGLETQYF.

This clonotype has a count of ten or more. The gene calls are TRBV6-5 and TRBJ2-7; the D gene could be TRBD1 or TRBD2 (5 bases each). Trimming left V 0 bases short and J 4 bases short, with 7 bases between. Germline V gene data show CDR1 as MNHEY and CDR2 as SVGAGI. This CDR3 comprises 13 residues. The CDR3 DNA reads as TGTGCCAGCAGTTACTCGTGGGGGTACGAGCAGTACTTC. Its translation is CASSYSWGYEQYF.

The chain joins TRBV10-3 to TRBJ2-7; 9 nucleotides match TRBD2. The CDR3 runs 15 residues. CDR1 and CDR2 (germline): ENHRY, SYGVKD. Unmatched junction bases numbered 7, after V lost 2 bases and J lost 5 bases. CDR3 protein: CAISESLAGSDEQYF. The CDR3 DNA is TGTGCCATCAGTGAGAGTCTAGCGGGAAGCGACGAGCAGTACTTC.